This T cell receptor (beta chain) was observed in a study of blood T cell repertoires in COVID-19. Turning to the study itself: PBMCs, B-cell-depleted T cells, or T cells provided the cDNA or gDNA that made up the material.

It was during active infection that Seattle patients were enrolled and then longitudinally followed. Germline CDR1 reads KGHSH; CDR2 reads LQKENI. V shed 5 bases and J 0 bases; nucleotides not matched to a gene: 11. CDR3 length: 17 residues. Assay used: immunoSEQ multiplex PCR; TCRdb lists only in-frame clones, some missing. The sample records under 55,000 clones, over 80% being singletons. Sequencing used peripheral blood. V is TRBV18 and J is TRBJ1-1, with 8 bases identical to TRBD1. This receptor was obtained from an elderly woman with COVID-19, enrolled during active disease. The CDR3 nucleotides read TGTGCCAGCTCATCCGGGACAGGCCTATTCATGAACACTGAAGCTTTCTTT. Translating gives CASSSGTGLFMNTEAFF.